Each of the 2 T cell receptor beta chains below was sequenced from the same sample in a study of T cells in Graves' hyperthyroidism and ophthalmopathy. RNA transcripts provided the source from which TCR beta CDR3 regions were amplified. The TCR CDR3 was amplified in a first-round RT-PCR using the HTBI primer set. TCRdb recomputed calls from the multiplex PCR reads with MiXCR, one row per CDR3 protein. The table shows hundreds of thousands of distinct CDR3 sequences, with about 15% occurring only once. Sequencing was carried out using blood. All receptors derive from a man aged 18 to 29 with Graves' ophthalmopathy.

This clonotype was seen many times. The chain has TRBV24-1 and TRBJ2-3; 8 nucleotides align to TRBD2. The J segment lost 0 bases and the V segment lost 7 bases, leaving 11 bases of the junction unmatched. This CDR3 is built from 17 residues. Germline loops: CDR1 KGHDR, CDR2 SFDVKD. The CDR3 sequence is CATSATTSARSTDTQYF. CDR3 bases: TGTGCCACCAGCGCTACGACTAGCGCGAGGAGCACAGATACGCAGTATTTT.

This clonotype was observed at least ten times. The rearrangement joins TRBV20-1 to TRBJ2-3; D unresolved. The germline gives CDR1 DFQATT, CDR2 SNEGSKA (reference sequence). The ends were cut back, 0 bases at V and 3 bases at J, with 13 bases in the middle. This CDR3 is built from 15 residues. As DNA, the CDR3 is TGCAGTGCTAGAGACTCGGGCCTCGGGACAGATACGCAGTATTTT. It is translated as CSARDSGLGTDTQYF.